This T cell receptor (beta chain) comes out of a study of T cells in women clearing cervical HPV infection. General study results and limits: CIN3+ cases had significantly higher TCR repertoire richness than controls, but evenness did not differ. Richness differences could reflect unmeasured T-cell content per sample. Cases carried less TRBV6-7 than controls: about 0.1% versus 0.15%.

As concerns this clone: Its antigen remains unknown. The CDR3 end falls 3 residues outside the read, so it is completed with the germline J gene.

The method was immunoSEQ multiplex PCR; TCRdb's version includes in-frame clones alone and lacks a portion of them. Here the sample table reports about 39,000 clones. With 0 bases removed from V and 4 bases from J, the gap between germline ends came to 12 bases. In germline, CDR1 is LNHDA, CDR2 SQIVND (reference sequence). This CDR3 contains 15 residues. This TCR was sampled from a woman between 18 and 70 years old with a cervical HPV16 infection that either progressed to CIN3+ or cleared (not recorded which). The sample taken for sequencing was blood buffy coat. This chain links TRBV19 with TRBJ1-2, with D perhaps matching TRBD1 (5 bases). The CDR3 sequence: CASSIDGAGFYGYTF. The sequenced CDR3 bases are TGTGCCAGTAGTATAGATGGAGCAGGGTTCTATGGC.